This T cell receptor (beta chain) appears in the sequencing data of a study of metastatic and nonmetastatic thyroid tumors (dated by TCRdb to the early 2020s). Concerning the study at large: The researchers compared repertoires between peripheral blood samples and tumor or nodule tissue samples from patients with malignant or benign thyroid disease. Results and caveats for the whole study, not just this receptor: In both blood and tumor samples, malignant tumors were reported to have significantly higher TCR beta diversity than benign nodules.

No treatment had been received by any patient before thyroid surgery. Using T-cell receptor beta sequencing, the study looked back at clinical samples from patients collected from about 2011 to 2018. In its sample, this clone was seen once. It lacks a known antigen. No base-level quality is on record; no much larger clone is a single base apart. One read offers little support. Receptor libraries were prepared by PCR. This sample was sequenced with an Illumina HiSeq 4000. High-throughput sequencing was used to profile the CDR3 region of the TCR beta-chain in every patient. Processing in the source paper ran as follows. A classifier to discriminate distant-metastatic papillary thyroid cancer patients was built from CDR3 differences across clinicopathological groups. To measure repertoire diversity the researchers used the Shannon index, while the Morisita-Horn index served to gauge how similar the tumor and blood repertoires were. TCRdb redid the processing of the public reads, applying fastp at Q25 and MiXCR, and retained in-frame beta chains. The V and J calls were determined by TCRdb, not by the authors. The sample profile shows about 32,000 clones; around 31% of them were found once. The ten biggest clones cover roughly 16% of the sample.

The CDR3 has 15 amino acids, counting the end cysteine and phenylalanine. Of the read, only the CDR3 DNA is kept; its 45 bases are in frame from base 1. V sheds 0 bases and J sheds 0 bases, leaving 9 bases between their ends. Per the germline V gene, SGHRS is the CDR1 and YFSETQ is the CDR2. The rearranged chain carries TRBV5-1 and TRBJ1-1; the D segment cannot be called with confidence. The sequence was obtained from a female donor with papillary thyroid cancer or a benign thyroid nodule (not recorded which). Some clones in this sample may be carry-over from other donors' samples. Material for sequencing was tumor tissue. The DNA reads as follows: TGCGCCAGCAGCTTGGGACACCGAATGAACACTGAAGCTTTCTTT. It translates to CASSLGHRMNTEAFF.